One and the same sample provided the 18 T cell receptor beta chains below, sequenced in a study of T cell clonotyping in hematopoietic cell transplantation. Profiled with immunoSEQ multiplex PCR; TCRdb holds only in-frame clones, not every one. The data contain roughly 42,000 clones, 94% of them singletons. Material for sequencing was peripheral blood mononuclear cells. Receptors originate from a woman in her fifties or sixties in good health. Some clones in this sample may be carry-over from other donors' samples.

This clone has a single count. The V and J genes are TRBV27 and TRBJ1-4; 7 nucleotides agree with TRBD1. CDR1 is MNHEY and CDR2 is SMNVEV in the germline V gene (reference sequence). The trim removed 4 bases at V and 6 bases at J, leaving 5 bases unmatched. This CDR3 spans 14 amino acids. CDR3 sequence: CASSSTGWDEKLFF. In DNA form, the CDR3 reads TGTGCCAGCAGTTCGACAGGGTGGGATGAAAAACTGTTTTTT.

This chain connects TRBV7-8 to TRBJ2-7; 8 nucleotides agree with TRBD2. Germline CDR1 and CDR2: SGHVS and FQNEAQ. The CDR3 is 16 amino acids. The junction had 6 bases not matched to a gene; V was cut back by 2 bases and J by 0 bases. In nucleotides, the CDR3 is TGTGCCAGCAGCTTATCGGGGGGGCTAAGCTCCTACGAGCAGTACTTC. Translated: CASSLSGGLSSYEQYF.

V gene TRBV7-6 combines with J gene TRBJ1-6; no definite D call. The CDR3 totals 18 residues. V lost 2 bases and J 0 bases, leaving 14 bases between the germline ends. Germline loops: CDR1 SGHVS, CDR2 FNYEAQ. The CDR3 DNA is TGTGCCAGCAGCTTAAATATGAGGCGGGACTCCTATAATTCACCCCTCCACTTT. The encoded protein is CASSLNMRRDSYNSPLHF.

The CDR3 DNA sequence: TGTGCCAGCAGCGCCGGGCAGGGGATCGATGGCTACACCTTC. Protein product: CASSAGQGIDGYTF. The genes are TRBV7-6 and TRBJ1-2; maybe TRBD1 (6 bases). Trimming cost V 5 bases and J 6 bases, with 16 bases left between them. CDR1 is SGHVS, CDR2 FNYEAQ, per germline. The CDR3 length is 14 residues.

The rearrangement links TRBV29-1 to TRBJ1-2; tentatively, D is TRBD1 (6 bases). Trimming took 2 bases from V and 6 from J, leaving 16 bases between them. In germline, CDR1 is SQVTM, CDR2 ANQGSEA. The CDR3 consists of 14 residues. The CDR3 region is CSVEPPEGGHGYTF. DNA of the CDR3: TGCAGCGTTGAACCCCCGGAGGGGGGACATGGCTACACCTTC.

The CDR3 sequence is CASSLGTGEEYF. CDR3 sequence (DNA): TGCGCCAGCAGCTTGGGTACAGGGGAGGAGTACTTC. The J gene is TRBJ2-4, the V gene TRBV5-1, with a weak D call TRBD1 (7 bases). V lost 0 bases and J lost 14, with 12 bases in between. The CDR3 has 12 amino acids. The germline V gene encodes CDR1 SGHRS and CDR2 YFSETQ. The full variable domain, its missing parts supplied by reference TRBV5-1 and TRBJ2-4, is KAGVTQTPRYLIKTRGQQVTLSCSPISGHRSVSWYQQTPGQGLQFLFEYFSETQRNKGNFPGRFSGRQFSNSRSEMNVSTLELGDSALYLCASSLGTGEEYFGAGTRLSVL.

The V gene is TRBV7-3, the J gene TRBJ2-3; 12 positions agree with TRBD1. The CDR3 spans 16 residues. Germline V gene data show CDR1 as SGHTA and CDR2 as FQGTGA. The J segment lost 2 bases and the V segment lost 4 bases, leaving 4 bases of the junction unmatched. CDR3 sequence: CASSSPGQGATDTQYF. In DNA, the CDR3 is TGTGCCAGCAGCTCCCCGGGACAGGGGGCCACAGATACGCAGTATTTT.

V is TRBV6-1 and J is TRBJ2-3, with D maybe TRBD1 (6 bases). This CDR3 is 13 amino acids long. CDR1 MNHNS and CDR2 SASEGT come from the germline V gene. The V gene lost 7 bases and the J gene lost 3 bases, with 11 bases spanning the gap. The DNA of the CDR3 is TGTGCCAGCAACACGGACAGAACAGATACGCAGTATTTT. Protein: CASNTDRTDTQYF.

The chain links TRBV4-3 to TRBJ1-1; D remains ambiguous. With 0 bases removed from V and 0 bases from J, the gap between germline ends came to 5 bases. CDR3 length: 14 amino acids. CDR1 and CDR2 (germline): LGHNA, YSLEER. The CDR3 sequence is CASSQDQVNTEAFF. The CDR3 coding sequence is TGCGCCAGCAGCCAAGATCAGGTGAACACTGAAGCTTTCTTT.

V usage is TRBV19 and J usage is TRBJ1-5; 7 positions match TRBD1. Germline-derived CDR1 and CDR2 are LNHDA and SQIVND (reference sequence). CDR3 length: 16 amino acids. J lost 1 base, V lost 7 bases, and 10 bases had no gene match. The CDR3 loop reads CASTFDRDLSNQPQHF. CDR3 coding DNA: TGTGCCAGTACCTTCGACAGGGATTTGAGCAATCAGCCCCAGCATTTT. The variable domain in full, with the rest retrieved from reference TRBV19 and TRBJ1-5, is DGGITQSPKYLFRKEGQNVTLSCEQNLNHDAMYWYRQDPGQGLRLIYYSQIVNDFQKGDIAEGYSVSREKKESFPLTVTSAQKNPTAFYLCASTFDRDLSNQPQHFGDGTRLSIL.

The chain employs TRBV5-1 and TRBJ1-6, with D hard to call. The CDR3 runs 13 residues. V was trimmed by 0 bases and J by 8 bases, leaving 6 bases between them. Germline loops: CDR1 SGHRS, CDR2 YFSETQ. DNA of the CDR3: TGCGCCAGCAGCTTGGAGGGTCATTCACCCCTCCACTTT. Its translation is CASSLEGHSPLHF. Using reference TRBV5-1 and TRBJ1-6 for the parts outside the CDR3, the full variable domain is KAGVTQTPRYLIKTRGQQVTLSCSPISGHRSVSWYQQTPGQGLQFLFEYFSETQRNKGNFPGRFSGRQFSNSRSEMNVSTLELGDSALYLCASSLEGHSPLHFGNGTRLTVT.

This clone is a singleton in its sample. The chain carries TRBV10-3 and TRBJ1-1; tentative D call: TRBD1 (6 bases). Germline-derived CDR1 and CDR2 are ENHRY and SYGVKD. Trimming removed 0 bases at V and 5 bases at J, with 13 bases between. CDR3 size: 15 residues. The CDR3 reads CAISESRGAGTEAFF. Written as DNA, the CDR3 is TGTGCCATCAGTGAGTCTCGGGGGGCCGGGACTGAAGCTTTCTTT.

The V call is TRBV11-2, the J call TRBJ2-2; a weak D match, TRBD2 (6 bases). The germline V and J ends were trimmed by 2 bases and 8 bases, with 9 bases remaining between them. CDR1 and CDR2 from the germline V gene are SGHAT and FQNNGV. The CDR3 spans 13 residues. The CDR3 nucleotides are TGTGCCAGCAGCTTAAATAGCGGTGGGGAGCTGTTTTTT. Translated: CASSLNSGGELFF.

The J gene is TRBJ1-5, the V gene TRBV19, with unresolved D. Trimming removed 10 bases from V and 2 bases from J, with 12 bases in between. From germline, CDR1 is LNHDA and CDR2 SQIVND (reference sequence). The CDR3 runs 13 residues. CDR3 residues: CATGLLGNQPQHF. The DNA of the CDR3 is TGTGCCACTGGACTATTGGGCAATCAGCCCCAGCATTTT.

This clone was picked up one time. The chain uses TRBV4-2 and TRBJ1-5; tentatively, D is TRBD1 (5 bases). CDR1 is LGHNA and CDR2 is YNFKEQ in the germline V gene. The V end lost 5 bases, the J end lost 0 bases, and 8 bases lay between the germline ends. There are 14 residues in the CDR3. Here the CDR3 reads CASSSGASNQPQHF. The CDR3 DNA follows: TGTGCCAGCAGCAGTGGGGCTAGCAATCAGCCCCAGCATTTT.

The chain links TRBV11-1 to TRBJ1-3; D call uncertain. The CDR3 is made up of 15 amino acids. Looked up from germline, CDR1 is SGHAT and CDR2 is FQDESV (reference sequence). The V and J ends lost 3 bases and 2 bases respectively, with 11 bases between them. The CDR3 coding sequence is TGTGCCAGCAGCTTCGATTCCCGAACTGGAAACACCATATATTTT. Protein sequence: CASSFDSRTGNTIYF.

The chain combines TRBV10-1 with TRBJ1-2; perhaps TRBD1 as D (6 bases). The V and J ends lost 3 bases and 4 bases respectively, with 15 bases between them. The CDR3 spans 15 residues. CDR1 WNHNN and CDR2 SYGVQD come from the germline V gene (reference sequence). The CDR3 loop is CASSESGGLGYGYTF. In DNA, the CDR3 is TGCGCCAGCAGTGAAAGCGGGGGCCTCGGCTATGGCTACACCTTC.

The CDR3 protein is CASSAPKGYGYTF. In nucleotides, the CDR3 is TGTGCCAGCAGCGCGCCTAAGGGCTATGGCTACACCTTC. This sequence joins TRBV9 and TRBJ1-2; no clear D. Germline V gene lookup returns CDR1 SGDLS and CDR2 YYNGEE. Trimming took 3 bases from V and 4 from J, leaving 10 bases between them. This CDR3 spans 13 amino acids. The entire variable domain, with the rest obtained from reference TRBV9 and TRBJ1-2, is as follows: DSGVTQTPKHLITATGQRVTLRCSPRSGDLSVYWYQQSLDQGLQFLIQYYNGEERAKGNILERFSAQQFPDLHSELNLSSLELGDSALYFCASSAPKGYGYTFGSGTRLTVV.